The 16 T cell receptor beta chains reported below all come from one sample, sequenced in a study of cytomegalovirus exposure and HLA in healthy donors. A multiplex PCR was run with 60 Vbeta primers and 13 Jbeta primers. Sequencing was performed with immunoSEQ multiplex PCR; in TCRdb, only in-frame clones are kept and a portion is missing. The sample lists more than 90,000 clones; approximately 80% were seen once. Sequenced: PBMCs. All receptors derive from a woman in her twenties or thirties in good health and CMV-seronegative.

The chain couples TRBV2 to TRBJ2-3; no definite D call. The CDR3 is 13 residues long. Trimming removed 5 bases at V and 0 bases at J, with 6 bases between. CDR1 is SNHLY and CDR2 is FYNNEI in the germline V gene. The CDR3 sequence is CASSPYSTDTQYF. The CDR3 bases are TGTGCCAGCAGTCCTTATAGCACAGATACGCAGTATTTT.

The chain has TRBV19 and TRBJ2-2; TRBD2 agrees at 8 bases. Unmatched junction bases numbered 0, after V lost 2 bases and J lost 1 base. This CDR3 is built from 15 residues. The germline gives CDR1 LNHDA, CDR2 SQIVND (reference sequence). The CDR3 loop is CASSIRGGNTGELFF. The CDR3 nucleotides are TGTGCCAGTAGTATACGGGGGGGGAACACCGGGGAGCTGTTTTTT.

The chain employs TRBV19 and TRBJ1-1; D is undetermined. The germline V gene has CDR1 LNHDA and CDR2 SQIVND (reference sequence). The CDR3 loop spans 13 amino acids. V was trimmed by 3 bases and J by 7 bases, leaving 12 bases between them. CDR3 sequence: CASSIGYGNEAFF. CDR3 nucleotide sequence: TGTGCCAGTAGTATTGGGTACGGGAATGAAGCTTTCTTT.

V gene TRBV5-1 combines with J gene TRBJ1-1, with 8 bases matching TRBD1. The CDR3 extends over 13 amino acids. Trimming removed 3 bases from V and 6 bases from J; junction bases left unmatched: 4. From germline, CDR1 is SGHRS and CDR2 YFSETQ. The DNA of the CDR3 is TGCGCCAGCAGCTCGGGACAGGTCCCTGAAGCTTTCTTT. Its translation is CASSSGQVPEAFF.

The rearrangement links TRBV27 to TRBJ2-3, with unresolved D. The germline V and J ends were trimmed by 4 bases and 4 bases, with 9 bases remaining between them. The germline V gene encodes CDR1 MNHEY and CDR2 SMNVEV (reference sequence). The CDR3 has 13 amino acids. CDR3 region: CASSSDFSDTQYF. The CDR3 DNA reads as TGTGCCAGCAGTTCAGACTTCTCAGATACGCAGTATTTT.

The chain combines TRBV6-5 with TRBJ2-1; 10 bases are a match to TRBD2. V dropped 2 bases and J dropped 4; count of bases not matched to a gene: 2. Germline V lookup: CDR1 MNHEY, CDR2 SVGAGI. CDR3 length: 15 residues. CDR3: CASSYQREGYNEQFF. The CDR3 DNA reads TGTGCCAGCAGTTACCAGCGGGAGGGTTACAATGAGCAGTTCTTC.

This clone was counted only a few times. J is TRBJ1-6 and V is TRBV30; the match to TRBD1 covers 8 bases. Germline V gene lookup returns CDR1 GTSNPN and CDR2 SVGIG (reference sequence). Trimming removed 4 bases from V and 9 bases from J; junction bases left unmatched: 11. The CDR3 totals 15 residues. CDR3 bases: TGTGCCTGGAAAAATCGGGGCAGGGGGCTTTCACCCCTCCACTTT. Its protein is CAWKNRGRGLSPLHF.

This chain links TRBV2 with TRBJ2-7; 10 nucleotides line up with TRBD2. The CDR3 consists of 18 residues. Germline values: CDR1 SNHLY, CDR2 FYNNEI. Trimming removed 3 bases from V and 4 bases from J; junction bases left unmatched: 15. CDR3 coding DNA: TGTGCCAGCAGTGACACACTAGCGGGGAGACCGGAAATTTACGAGCAGTACTTC. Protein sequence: CASSDTLAGRPEIYEQYF.

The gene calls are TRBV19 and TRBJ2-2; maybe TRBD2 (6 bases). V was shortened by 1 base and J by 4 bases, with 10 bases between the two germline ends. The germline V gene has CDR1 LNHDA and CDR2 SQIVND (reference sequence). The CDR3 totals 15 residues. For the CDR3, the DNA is TGTGCCAGTAGTATAGTCAGGAGGGGCACCGGGGAGCTGTTTTTT. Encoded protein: CASSIVRRGTGELFF.

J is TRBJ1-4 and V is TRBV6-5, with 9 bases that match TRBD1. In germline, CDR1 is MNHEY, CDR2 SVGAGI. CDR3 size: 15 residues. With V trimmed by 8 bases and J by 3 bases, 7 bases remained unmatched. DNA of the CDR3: TGTGCCAGCGGGACAGGGTTTTTTGCTAATGAAAAACTGTTTTTT. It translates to CASGTGFFANEKLFF.

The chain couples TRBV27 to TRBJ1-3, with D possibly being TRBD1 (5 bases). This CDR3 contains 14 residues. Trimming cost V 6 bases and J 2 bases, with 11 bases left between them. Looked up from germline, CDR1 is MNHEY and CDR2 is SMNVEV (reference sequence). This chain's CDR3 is CASRLSGTGNTIYF. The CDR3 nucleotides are TGTGCCAGCAGACTATCAGGGACTGGAAACACCATATATTTT.

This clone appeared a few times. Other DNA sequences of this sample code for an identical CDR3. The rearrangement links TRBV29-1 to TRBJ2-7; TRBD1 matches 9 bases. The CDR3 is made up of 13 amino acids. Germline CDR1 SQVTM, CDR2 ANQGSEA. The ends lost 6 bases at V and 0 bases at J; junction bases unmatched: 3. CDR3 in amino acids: CSVGTGSSYEQYF. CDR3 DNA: TGCAGCGTCGGGACAGGGAGCTCCTACGAGCAGTACTTC.

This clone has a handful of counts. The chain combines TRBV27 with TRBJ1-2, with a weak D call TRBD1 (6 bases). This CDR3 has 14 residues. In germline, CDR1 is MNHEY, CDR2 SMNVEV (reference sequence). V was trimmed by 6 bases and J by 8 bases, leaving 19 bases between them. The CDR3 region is CASSFGGGDSGYTF. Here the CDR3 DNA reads TGTGCCAGCAGCTTTGGGGGCGGAGACAGCGGCTACACCTTC.

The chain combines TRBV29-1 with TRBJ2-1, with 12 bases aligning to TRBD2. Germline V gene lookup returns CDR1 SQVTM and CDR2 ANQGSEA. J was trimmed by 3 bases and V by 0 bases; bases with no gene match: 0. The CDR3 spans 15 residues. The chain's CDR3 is CSVEETSGSYNEQFF. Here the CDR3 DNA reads TGCAGCGTTGAAGAGACTAGCGGGAGCTACAATGAGCAGTTCTTC.

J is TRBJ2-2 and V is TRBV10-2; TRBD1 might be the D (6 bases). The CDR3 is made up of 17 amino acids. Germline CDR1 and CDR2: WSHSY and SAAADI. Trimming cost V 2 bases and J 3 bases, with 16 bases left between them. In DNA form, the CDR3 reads TGCGCCAGCAGTGAGAGTAAGAGGGGGACGGACACCGGGGAGCTGTTTTTT. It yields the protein CASSESKRGTDTGELFF.

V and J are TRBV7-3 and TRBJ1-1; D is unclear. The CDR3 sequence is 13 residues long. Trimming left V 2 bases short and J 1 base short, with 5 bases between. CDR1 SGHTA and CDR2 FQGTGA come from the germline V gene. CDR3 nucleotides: TGTGCCAGCAGCTTATTCGGGAACACTGAAGCTTTCTTT. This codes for CASSLFGNTEAFF.